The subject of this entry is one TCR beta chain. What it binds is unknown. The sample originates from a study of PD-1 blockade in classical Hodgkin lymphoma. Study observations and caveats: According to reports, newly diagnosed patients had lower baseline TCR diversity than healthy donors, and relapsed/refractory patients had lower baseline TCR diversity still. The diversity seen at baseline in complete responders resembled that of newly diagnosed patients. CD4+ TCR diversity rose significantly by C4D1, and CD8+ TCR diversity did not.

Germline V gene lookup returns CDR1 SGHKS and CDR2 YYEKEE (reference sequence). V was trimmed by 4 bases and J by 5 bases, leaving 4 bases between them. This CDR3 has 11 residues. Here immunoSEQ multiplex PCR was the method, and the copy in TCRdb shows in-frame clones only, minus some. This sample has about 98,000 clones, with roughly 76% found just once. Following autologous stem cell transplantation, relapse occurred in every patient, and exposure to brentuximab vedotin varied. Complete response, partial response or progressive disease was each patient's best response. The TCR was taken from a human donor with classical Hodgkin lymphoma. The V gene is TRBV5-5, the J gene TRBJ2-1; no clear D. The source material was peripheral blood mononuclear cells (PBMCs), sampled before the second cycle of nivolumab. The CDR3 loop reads CASSRDNEQFF. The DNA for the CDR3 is TGTGCCAGCAGCAGGGACAATGAGCAGTTCTTC.